These 27 T cell receptor beta chains originate from one sample sequenced in a study of T cells in Graves' hyperthyroidism and ophthalmopathy. Amplified TCR beta CDR3 regions came from RNA transcripts. First-round RT-PCR of the TCR CDR3 relied on the HTBI primer set. MiXCR was run by TCRdb on the multiplex PCR reads, yielding one entry per CDR3 protein. The repertoire holds hundreds of thousands of distinct CDR3 sequences, with 40% to 55% as singletons. Sequenced input: peripheral blood or thyroid tissue (not recorded which). The receptors were sampled from a woman younger than 35 with Graves' hyperthyroidism.

This clonotype has more than one count but fewer than ten. The J gene is TRBJ2-6, the V gene TRBV9; 7 positions agree with TRBD1. The CDR3 extends over 17 amino acids. Germline V CDR1 and CDR2: SGDLS, YYNGEE. With V trimmed by 3 bases and J by 3 bases, 9 bases remained unmatched. The CDR3 region is CASSGGRGLRGANVLTF. CDR3 sequence (DNA): TGTGCCAGCAGCGGGGGCAGGGGGTTACGTGGGGCCAACGTCCTGACTTTC.

This chain links TRBV29-1 with TRBJ1-5; D might be TRBD1 (6 bases). This CDR3 comprises 13 residues. Germline CDR1 is SQVTM and CDR2 is ANQGSEA. V was shortened by 7 bases and J by 3 bases, with 13 bases between the two germline ends. CDR3 residues: CSGAGGYNQPQHF. The CDR3 bases are TGCAGCGGAGCGGGGGGCTACAATCAGCCCCAGCATTTT. The whole variable domain, remainder taken from reference TRBV29-1 and TRBJ1-5, is SAVISQKPSRDICQRGTSLTIQCQVDSQVTMMFWYRQQPGQSLTLIATANQGSEATYESGFVIDKFPISRPNLTFSTLTVSNMSPEDSSIYLCSGAGGYNQPQHFGDGTRLSIL.

The chain carries TRBV24-1 and TRBJ2-5; 7 nucleotides line up with TRBD2. This CDR3 has 17 amino acids. In germline, CDR1 is KGHDR, CDR2 SFDVKD. V lost 5 bases to trimming and J lost 1 base; unmatched junction nucleotides: 12. The DNA of the CDR3 is TGTGCCACCAGTGCTAGAGATCCCGGGGGGATCCAAGAGACCCAGTACTTC. Translating it yields CATSARDPGGIQETQYF.

This CDR3 is CASSERVTGANYGYTF. In nucleotides, the CDR3 is TGTGCCAGCAGTGAACGCGTGACTGGAGCTAACTATGGCTACACCTTC. The V gene is TRBV2, the J gene TRBJ1-2; D unresolved. Germline V gives CDR1 SNHLY, CDR2 FYNNEI. Between the trimmed V and J ends, which lost 2 bases and 0 bases, there was a span of 13 bases. This CDR3 is built from 16 residues.

The chain employs TRBV7-9 and TRBJ1-5, with unresolved D. The CDR3 is 15 amino acids. Trimming left V 8 bases short and J 0 bases short, with 14 bases between. Germline V gene data show CDR1 as SEHNR and CDR2 as FQNEAQ (reference sequence). The CDR3 loop reads CASSPADDSNQPQHF. In DNA form, the CDR3 reads TGTGCCAGCTCACCGGCTGACGATAGCAATCAGCCCCAGCATTTT.

This clonotype was seen only a few times. The rearrangement uses TRBV20-1 and TRBJ2-7; 9 nucleotides agree with TRBD1. With 5 bases clipped from V and 2 bases from J, the junction kept 4 bases outside the gene matches. The CDR3 is 13 residues long. From germline, CDR1 is DFQATT and CDR2 SNEGSKA (reference sequence). The CDR3 nucleotides are TGCAGTGCTGGGACAGGGAAGACCTACGAGCAGTACTTC. It translates to CSAGTGKTYEQYF.

The V and J genes are TRBV20-1 and TRBJ1-6, with no clear D. The CDR3 contains 14 residues. Trimming pared 2 bases from V and 3 bases from J, leaving 8 bases between. Germline assignment: CDR1 DFQATT and CDR2 SNEGSKA (reference sequence). The CDR3 reads CSARNRDYNSPLHF. CDR3 DNA: TGCAGTGCTAGAAATAGGGACTATAATTCACCCCTCCACTTT.

This clonotype was detected a few times. The chain couples TRBV12-3 or TRBV12-4 to TRBJ2-5; 8 nucleotides align to TRBD2. The ends lost 4 bases at V and 4 bases at J; junction bases unmatched: 11. This CDR3 has 16 amino acids. CDR3 coding DNA: TGTGCCAGCAGTTCTGATAGCGGGAATTTCGGAGAGACCCAGTACTTC. Amino acid sequence: CASSSDSGNFGETQYF.

In this sample, this clonotype turned up many times. The CDR3 spells CAIRGTGRNGYTF. CDR3 coding DNA: TGTGCCATCAGGGGGACAGGGAGGAATGGCTACACCTTC. This sequence joins TRBV10-3 and TRBJ1-2, with 9 nucleotides matching TRBD1. Germline values: CDR1 ENHRY, CDR2 SYGVKD. This CDR3 spans 13 amino acids. V was clipped by 6 bases and J by 6 bases; unmatched bases: 5.

As concerns this clonotype: The junction differs from germline at one of its ends, possibly a read error. The rearrangement uses TRBV6-5 and TRBJ2-5, with D possibly called TRBD1 or TRBD2 (6 bases each). The CDR3 runs 13 residues. The germline V gene has CDR1 MNHEY and CDR2 SVGAGI. The CDR3 DNA follows: TGTGCCATCAGTGAGGGGGGCCAAGAGACCCAGTACTTC. This codes for CAISEGGQETQYF.

This clonotype turned up a few times. The chain links TRBV6-6 to TRBJ1-1, with D hard to call. The length of the CDR3 is 15 residues. Trimming pared 2 bases from V and 4 bases from J, leaving 14 bases between. Germline CDR1 reads MNHNY; CDR2 reads SVGAGI (reference sequence). The CDR3 DNA reads as TGTGCCAGCAGTTACCCCGGGATTACGAGCACTGAAGCTTTCTTT. Translated: CASSYPGITSTEAFF.

The J gene is TRBJ2-3, the V gene TRBV25-1; 7 nucleotides agree with TRBD2. This CDR3 is 15 amino acids long. Germline V gene sequence: CDR1 MGHDK, CDR2 SYGVNS. The V segment lost 10 bases and the J segment 2 bases; nucleotides outside the gene matches: 12. The CDR3 loop reads CATRAGLADTDTQYF. CDR3 nucleotides: TGTGCCACCAGAGCGGGACTTGCGGACACAGATACGCAGTATTTT.

This chain links TRBV24-1 with TRBJ1-1, with a possible D match to TRBD1 (5 bases). This CDR3 spans 14 amino acids. V was trimmed by 11 bases and J by 4 bases, leaving 19 bases between them. Looked up from germline, CDR1 is KGHDR and CDR2 is SFDVKD. CDR3 nucleotides: TGTGCCAGCAGCCTGGGACCTCCTCGCACTGAAGCTTTCTTT. It translates to CASSLGPPRTEAFF.

Remarks on this clonotype: A read error is possible here, since a much larger clone lies one base away. The chain couples TRBV2 to TRBJ1-4; D call uncertain. The germline gives CDR1 SNHLY, CDR2 FYNNEI. This CDR3 contains 14 residues. The CDR3 region is CVSSGGLKNEKLFF. The CDR3, as DNA: TGTGTCAGCAGTGGAGGACTGAAAAATGAAAAACTGTTTTTT.

This clonotype showed up many times. This sequence joins TRBV15 and TRBJ1-5; possible D gene TRBD1, 5 bases. Deletions cut 7 bases from V and 9 bases from J, with 22 bases between. CDR1 LNHNV and CDR2 YYDKDF come from the germline V gene (reference sequence). CDR3 length: 15 residues. The CDR3 DNA follows: TGTGCCACCACGGCGCAGGGATCTGTATGGCCGCCCCAGCATTTT. Its protein is CATTAQGSVWPPQHF.

This rearrangement joins TRBV2 to TRBJ2-5, with D possibly being TRBD2 (6 bases). CDR3 length: 13 residues. Germline CDR1 SNHLY, CDR2 FYNNEI. V gave up 11 bases and J gave up 7 bases, with 20 bases separating them. CDR3 loop: CARTGSVGGTQYF. CDR3 bases: TGTGCCCGCACCGGATCGGTGGGAGGGACCCAGTACTTC.

The sample holds a few counts of this clonotype. The chain has TRBV2 and TRBJ2-7; D remains ambiguous. V was clipped by 4 bases and J by 1 base, with 14 bases between them. The CDR3 is 15 amino acids. Germline CDR1 is SNHLY and CDR2 is FYNNEI. In DNA, the CDR3 is TGTGCCAGCAGTGGGGGTTTGACTGAGTCCTACGAGCAGTACTTC. It specifies CASSGGLTESYEQYF.

This clonotype was observed many times. V and J are TRBV10-3 and TRBJ2-5; no clear D gene. Germline V lookup: CDR1 ENHRY, CDR2 SYGVKD. The length of the CDR3 is 15 residues. The V and J ends lost 4 bases and 0 bases respectively, with 12 bases between them. The CDR3 coding sequence is TGTGCCATCAGTGCGGACCAGGATGACCAAGAGACCCAGTACTTC. Translating it yields CAISADQDDQETQYF.

This clonotype was detected many times. The chain uses TRBV7-2 and TRBJ1-2; D gene ambiguous. V was pared by 5 bases and J by 11 bases, with 12 bases between. The CDR3 totals 11 residues. CDR1 SGHTA and CDR2 FQGNSA come from the germline V gene. CDR3 amino acids: CASSNTVGYTF. The DNA for the CDR3 is TGTGCCAGCAGCAATACGGTGGGGTACACCTTC. Filled out from reference TRBV7-2 and TRBJ1-2, the complete variable domain reads GAGVSQSPSNKVTEKGKDVELRCDPISGHTALYWYRQSLGQGLEFLIYFQGNSAPDKSGLPSDRFSAERTGGSVSTLTIQRTQQEDSAVYLCASSNTVGYTFGSGTRLTVV.

This clonotype was recorded once. The CDR3 DNA is TGTGCCAGCGGCTCCGTCCCCCCGGGCCAAAATCAGCCCCAGCATTTT. Encoded protein: CASGSVPPGQNQPQHF. This rearrangement joins TRBV7-6 to TRBJ1-5; D is unresolved. The germline V gene encodes CDR1 SGHVS and CDR2 FNYEAQ. The CDR3 has 16 residues. V gave up 8 bases and J gave up 4 bases, with 21 bases separating them.

V usage is TRBV19 and J usage is TRBJ1-2; the D gene is possibly TRBD1 (5 bases). The CDR3 loop spans 12 amino acids. CDR1 LNHDA and CDR2 SQIVND come from the germline V gene (reference sequence). The V end was cut by 4 bases, the J end by 8 bases, with 11 bases between. CDR3 sequence (DNA): TGTGCCAGTAGTAGCAGGGAGAGCGGCTACACCTTC. Its translation is CASSSRESGYTF.

The chain has TRBV20-1 and TRBJ1-1; a possible D gene is TRBD1 (5 bases). CDR3 length equals 13 residues. V was cut by 5 bases and J by 5 bases, with 15 bases left in between. CDR1 and CDR2 from the germline V gene are DFQATT and SNEGSKA (reference sequence). In nucleotides, the CDR3 is TGCAGTGCTTCTACGACCGGGGGGACTGAAGCTTTCTTT. It translates to CSASTTGGTEAFF.

Concerning this clonotype: The CDR3 ends on some other residue instead of the conserved phenylalanine or tryptophan, so this is likely a read error. The limits of the CDR3 on the DNA are not certain, so only TCRdb's listed CDR3 is given. The genes are TRBV15 and TRBJ1-2; TRBD1, the table's D call, was not compared with the DNA. Counting both end residues, the CDR3 totals 8 amino acids. From germline, CDR1 is LNHNV and CDR2 YYDKDF (reference sequence). The CDR3 loop is CATSTSGQ.

This sequence joins TRBV7-2 and TRBJ2-5; TRBD2 matches at 12 bases. From germline, CDR1 is SGHTA and CDR2 FQGNSA. The CDR3 length is 16 residues. V lost 5 bases to trimming and J lost 4 bases; unmatched junction nucleotides: 8. The CDR3 here is CASSETGTSGRETQYF. The CDR3 DNA is TGTGCCAGCAGCGAAACCGGGACTAGCGGGCGAGAGACCCAGTACTTC. The whole variable domain, filled in from reference TRBV7-2 and TRBJ2-5, reads GAGVSQSPSNKVTEKGKDVELRCDPISGHTALYWYRQSLGQGLEFLIYFQGNSAPDKSGLPSDRFSAERTGGSVSTLTIQRTQQEDSAVYLCASSETGTSGRETQYFGPGTRLLVL.

This clonotype has just a few counts. This chain links TRBV14 with TRBJ2-5; D not resolved. The CDR3 loop spans 14 amino acids. The V end was cut by 4 bases, the J end by 5 bases, with 14 bases between. CDR1 SGHDN and CDR2 FVKESK come from the germline V gene. The CDR3 DNA reads TGTGCCAGCAGCCGGTTCTTGGGTCGGGAGACCCAGTACTTC. Translating it yields CASSRFLGRETQYF.

J is TRBJ2-7 and V is TRBV7-8; TRBD2 might be the D (5 bases). Germline V gene lookup returns CDR1 SGHVS and CDR2 FQNEAQ. The CDR3 has 14 residues. V shed 1 base and J shed 5 bases, with 12 bases lying between them. Here the CDR3 reads CASSLVRAGDEQYF. Written as DNA, the CDR3 is TGTGCCAGCAGCTTAGTGAGGGCCGGAGACGAGCAGTACTTC.

This chain links TRBV25-1 with TRBJ1-6; TRBD1 matches 9 bases. The CDR3 is 14 amino acids. The germline CDR1 and CDR2 sequences are MGHDK and SYGVNS. The V and J ends lost 9 bases and 7 bases, in that order; junction bases with no gene match: 7. The CDR3 coding sequence is TGTGCCAGTACCGGGACAGGGATGAATTCACCCCTCCACTTT. This gives the protein CASTGTGMNSPLHF.